The subject of this entry is one T cell receptor (beta chain). As yet, its antigen is unknown. This sample was taken from a study of T cell responses to AZD1222 COVID-19 vaccine. General study findings and limits: Samples come after the peak T cell response, not at day 14. Donors, mostly white British, included more females; clonal diversity was possibly underestimated. When two AZD1222 doses had been given, Spike-specific TCR breadth and depth rose.

Germline trimming cut 6 bases from V and 5 bases from J; bases unmatched to any gene: 1. The CDR3 sequence is 13 residues long. Germline-derived CDR1 and CDR2 are MNHEY and SVGAGI. Measured with immunoSEQ multiplex PCR; TCRdb has only the in-frame clones, and not every one. The table shows 150,000 to 200,000 clones, with more than 80% occurring only once. The chain has TRBV6-5 and TRBJ1-6, with 7 bases fitting TRBD1. This sample comprised peripheral blood, obtained 28 days after the second dose of the MenACWY control vaccine. This clonotype was obtained from an adult who received the MenACWY meningococcal vaccine as a control. The CDR3 coding sequence is TGTGCCAGCAGGGGACAGCATAATTCACCCCTCCACTTT. Translation: CASRGQHNSPLHF.